Following are 14 T cell receptor beta chains from one sample sequenced in a study of PD-1 blockade in classical Hodgkin lymphoma. Time point here: cycle 4 day 1 (C4D1), after five to seven weeks of nivolumab. Every one of the patients relapsed after autologous stem cell transplantation (brentuximab vedotin exposure was variable). Investigators isolated CD4+ T cells from thawed PBMCs through magnetic negative selection. Here immunoSEQ multiplex PCR was the method, and the copy in TCRdb shows in-frame clones only, minus some. Of 13,000 or so clones listed, around 85% are singletons. The starting material was CD4+ T cells from blood, obtained before the fourth cycle of nivolumab. Receptor source: a human donor with classical Hodgkin lymphoma.

The V and J genes are TRBV2 and TRBJ2-3, with D possibly being TRBD2 (6 bases). The V end was cut by 8 bases, the J end by 0 bases, with 12 bases between. CDR1 and CDR2 from the germline V gene are SNHLY and FYNNEI. This CDR3 contains 14 residues. Here the CDR3 reads CASGRGASTDTQYF. The CDR3 DNA reads as TGTGCCAGCGGGCGGGGTGCTAGCACAGATACGCAGTATTTT. Full variable domain (remainder filled in from reference TRBV2 and TRBJ2-3): EPEVTQTPSHQVTQMGQEVILRCVPISNHLYFYWYRQILGQKVEFLVSFYNNEISEKSEIFDDQFSVERPDGSNFTLKIRSTKLEDSAMYFCASGRGASTDTQYFGPGTRLTVL.

The chain joins TRBV11-3 to TRBJ2-3, with 8 nucleotides matching TRBD1. Per the germline V gene, CDR1 is SGHNT and CDR2 is YENEEA. CDR3 length equals 15 residues. Unmatched junction bases numbered 6, after V lost 5 bases and J lost 2 bases. This CDR3 reads CASSKTGAHTDTQYF. In DNA form, the CDR3 reads TGTGCCAGCAGCAAGACAGGGGCCCACACAGATACGCAGTATTTT. The full variable domain, rest sourced from reference TRBV11-3 and TRBJ2-3, is EAGVVQSPRYKIIEKKQPVAFWCNPISGHNTLYWYLQNLGQGPELLIRYENEEAVDDSQLPKDRFSAERLKGVDSTLKIQPAELGDSAVYLCASSKTGAHTDTQYFGPGTRLTVL.

The rearrangement links TRBV11-2 to TRBJ2-7; D gene uncertain. The CDR3 is 13 residues long. With 1 base removed from V and 7 bases from J, the gap between germline ends came to 11 bases. Germline CDR1 reads SGHAT; CDR2 reads FQNNGV. CDR3 sequence (DNA): TGTGCCAGCAGCTTAGCCTCCGCAACGGAGCAGTACTTC. Amino acids: CASSLASATEQYF. The variable domain in full, completed from reference TRBV11-2 and TRBJ2-7, reads EAGVAQSPRYKIIEKRQSVAFWCNPISGHATLYWYQQILGQGPKLLIQFQNNGVVDDSQLPKDRFSAERLKGVDSTLKIQPAKLEDSAVYLCASSLASATEQYFGPGTRLTVT.

This clone was counted only a few times. The chain is built from TRBV5-4 and TRBJ1-3; maybe TRBD1 (5 bases). V lost 4 bases, J lost 8 bases, and 19 bases lay in between. Per the germline V gene, CDR1 is SGHNT and CDR2 is YYREEE (reference sequence). The CDR3 is 15 amino acids. The CDR3: CASSVGPGRGDTIYF. The CDR3 DNA sequence: TGTGCCAGCAGCGTCGGCCCTGGTAGGGGTGACACCATATATTTT.

V usage is TRBV30 and J usage is TRBJ1-1, with TRBD1 as a possible D gene (5 bases). Trimming took 4 bases from V and 10 from J, leaving 19 bases between them. CDR3 size: 13 residues. Germline CDR1 is GTSNPN and CDR2 is SVGIG (reference sequence). The DNA of the CDR3 is TGTGCCTGGAAAGTAAGGGGTTTTGATGGAGCTTTCTTT. Amino acid sequence: CAWKVRGFDGAFF.

CDR3 in amino acids: CASSSAAGSYGYTF. The CDR3, as DNA: TGTGCCAGCAGCTCCGCAGCAGGGAGCTATGGCTACACCTTC. V and J are TRBV7-9 and TRBJ1-2; maybe TRBD1 (5 bases). Germline loops: CDR1 SEHNR, CDR2 FQNEAQ (reference sequence). The V end lost 4 bases, the J end lost 4 bases, and 13 bases lay between the germline ends. This CDR3 region has 14 residues.

J is TRBJ1-2 and V is TRBV6-1; no clear D. Looked up from germline, CDR1 is MNHNS and CDR2 is SASEGT. CDR3 length: 13 amino acids. The V and J ends lost 3 bases and 13 bases respectively, with 18 bases between them. CDR3 nucleotide sequence: TGTGCCAGCAGTGATTATCTTCGCGTGGGAGCCACCTTC. Its translation is CASSDYLRVGATF.

This chain links TRBV4-3 with TRBJ1-2, with D possibly being TRBD1 (6 bases). V was trimmed by 3 bases and J by 3 bases, leaving 17 bases between them. The CDR3 totals 16 residues. Germline V gene sequence: CDR1 LGHNA, CDR2 YSLEER. DNA for the CDR3: TGCGCCAGCAGCCATCAATCAGGGGCAGTTTACTATGGCTACACCTTC. It codes for CASSHQSGAVYYGYTF.

This sequence joins TRBV6-6 and TRBJ1-2, with D hard to call. The V gene's germline CDR1 is MNHNY and CDR2 SVGAGI (reference sequence). The CDR3 runs to 13 residues. Trimming removed 0 bases from V and 4 bases from J, with 6 bases in between. CDR3: CASSYSSVYGYTF. CDR3 nucleotide sequence: TGTGCCAGCAGTTACTCGAGTGTCTATGGCTACACCTTC.

The rearrangement uses TRBV7-9 and TRBJ2-7; 7 positions agree with TRBD1. The J segment lost 11 bases and the V segment lost 3 bases, leaving 4 bases of the junction unmatched. Germline V gives CDR1 SEHNR, CDR2 FQNEAQ (reference sequence). CDR3 length: 11 residues. This chain's CDR3 is CASSLRGHEYF. CDR3 bases: TGTGCCAGCAGCTTGAGGGGGCATGAGTACTTC.

The chain employs TRBV5-8 and TRBJ1-2, with D tentatively TRBD1 (6 bases). Germline CDR1 and CDR2: SGHTS and YDEGEE. The CDR3 length is 15 residues. V lost 0 bases and J lost 4, with 13 bases in between. Here the CDR3 reads CASSLEPGEVYGYTF. Here the CDR3 DNA reads TGTGCCAGCAGCTTGGAACCAGGGGAAGTCTATGGCTACACCTTC.

The rearrangement links TRBV18 to TRBJ1-1; D unclear. This CDR3 spans 15 amino acids. The germline gives CDR1 KGHSH, CDR2 LQKENI. The V end lost 1 base, the J end lost 1 base, and 10 bases lay between the germline ends. The CDR3 here is CASSPLSLGNTEAFF. The CDR3 bases are TGTGCCAGCTCACCACTGTCGCTAGGGAACACTGAAGCTTTCTTT.

To note about this clone: One end of the junction varies from germline; a read error may be responsible. The chain uses TRBV11-3 and TRBJ2-1; tentative D call: TRBD2 (5 bases). The CDR3 totals 13 residues. In germline, CDR1 is SGHNT, CDR2 YENEEA. The CDR3 DNA follows: TGTGCCAGCGCTCTGGACTCCCACAATGAGCAGTTCTTC. Translated: CASALDSHNEQFF.

This clone was seen more than once but under ten times. V is TRBV28 and J is TRBJ1-2; D is perhaps TRBD1 (5 bases). The length of the CDR3 is 12 residues. Germline V gene data show CDR1 as MDHEN and CDR2 as SYDVKM. The germline V and J ends were trimmed by 3 bases and 8 bases, with 10 bases remaining between them. The CDR3 loop is CASSLQGLGYTF. The CDR3 coding sequence is TGTGCCAGCAGTTTGCAGGGCCTGGGCTACACCTTC.